These 13 T cell receptor beta chains were sequenced from one sample in a study of T cell repertoires in cytomegalovirus infection. MiXCR, applied by TCRdb to the reads, yields one record per CDR3 protein. Here the sample spans about 890,000 distinct CDR3 sequences, roughly 30% being singletons. These receptors lack a known antigen. The specimen comprised cultured CD8+ T cells from PBMCs, sampled from culture after CMV antigen stimulation. These receptors all come from a human donor in good health (CMV status not recorded). Some clones in this sample may be carry-over from other donors' samples.

The V gene is TRBV19, the J gene TRBJ1-1; no definite D call. Germline V CDR1 and CDR2: LNHDA, SQIVND (reference sequence). V lost 4 bases and J 3 bases, leaving 12 bases between the germline ends. The CDR3 extends over 14 amino acids. DNA for the CDR3: TGTGCCAGTAGTAATCCCGCCAGGTACACTGAAGCTTTCTTT. It specifies CASSNPARYTEAFF.

The V and J genes are TRBV10-3 and TRBJ1-2, with 9 bases aligning to TRBD1. Germline V CDR1 and CDR2: ENHRY, SYGVKD. V was pared by 8 bases and J by 8 bases, with 12 bases of the junction left unmatched. The CDR3 runs 14 residues. CDR3 in amino acids: CAISPGQGTRGYTF. Written as DNA, the CDR3 is TGTGCCATCTCCCCGGGACAGGGTACGCGGGGCTACACCTTC.

This chain joins TRBV6-2 or TRBV6-3 and TRBJ2-3, with 9 bases fitting TRBD2. Germline CDR1 reads MNHEY; CDR2 reads SVGEGT. This CDR3 is built from 16 residues. V lost 4 bases, J lost 6 bases, and 11 bases stayed unmatched. DNA of the CDR3: TGTGCCAGCAGTTTATTAGCGGGGGAGGCTCCGGATACGCAGTATTTT. Translating gives CASSLLAGEAPDTQYF.

As to this clonotype: A much larger clone lies one base from this, so it may be a read error. The chain links TRBV7-6 to TRBJ2-1; D remains ambiguous. CDR3 length: 13 residues. Germline assignment: CDR1 SGHVS and CDR2 FNYEAQ. The CDR3 region has the DNA TGTGCTAGCAGCTTAGAAAAAAGGAATGAGCAGTTCTTC. This translates into CASSLEKRNEQFF.

There are a few counts of this clonotype. The rearrangement links TRBV12-3 or TRBV12-4 to TRBJ2-7, with D unresolved. Trimming shortened V by 0 bases and J by 9 bases, and 9 bases separated the two germline ends. This CDR3 region has 12 residues. CDR3 bases: TGTGCCAGCAGTTTAGCGGGTTTTGGGCAGTACTTC. Protein product: CASSLAGFGQYF.

The V and J genes are TRBV7-6 and TRBJ2-1, with a possible D match to TRBD2 (6 bases). Germline CDR1 SGHVS, CDR2 FNYEAQ. V lost 1 base, J lost 3 bases, and 13 bases lay in between. This CDR3 is 16 amino acids long. CDR3: CASSLGYGGYYNEQFF. The CDR3 DNA reads as TGTGCCAGCAGCTTAGGTTACGGGGGTTACTACAATGAGCAGTTCTTC.

The chain recombines TRBV7-9 with TRBJ1-2; TRBD1 might be the D (6 bases). Germline V gives CDR1 SEHNR, CDR2 FQNEAQ (reference sequence). The germline V and J ends were trimmed by 5 bases and 6 bases, with 22 bases remaining between them. The CDR3 has 16 residues. For the CDR3, the DNA is TGTGCCAGCAGCACCACCTGGGACACCTCAGAACATGGCTACACCTTC. It encodes CASSTTWDTSEHGYTF. The whole variable domain, remainder taken from reference TRBV7-9 and TRBJ1-2, is DTGVSQNPRHKITKRGQNVTFRCDPISEHNRLYWYRQTLGQGPEFLTYFQNEAQLEKSRLLSDRFSAERPKGSFSTLEIQRTEQGDSAMYLCASSTTWDTSEHGYTFGSGTRLTVV.

V and J are TRBV10-3 and TRBJ2-2; the D is unclear. Germline V lookup: CDR1 ENHRY, CDR2 SYGVKD. This CDR3 region has 12 residues. Trimming stripped 9 bases from V and 1 base from J, with 6 bases between. The CDR3 coding sequence is TGTGCCATACTACGGAACACCGGGGAGCTGTTTTTT. Protein product: CAILRNTGELFF.

This clonotype was found many times. V and J are TRBV12-3 or TRBV12-4 and TRBJ2-1, with 16 bases identical to TRBD2. The CDR3 loop spans 20 amino acids. With V trimmed by 3 bases and J by 0 bases, 8 bases remained unmatched. The CDR3 region is CASSFPGTSGGVSSYNEQFF. CDR3 in DNA: TGTGCCAGCAGTTTCCCTGGGACTAGCGGGGGGGTAAGCTCCTACAATGAGCAGTTCTTC.

This clonotype was seen a few times. V usage is TRBV4-3 and J usage is TRBJ2-1; D uncertain. V lost 3 bases, J lost 1 base, and 16 bases lay in between. Germline V gene sequence: CDR1 LGHNA, CDR2 YSLEER. The CDR3 extends over 17 amino acids. The CDR3 DNA sequence: TGCGCCAGCAGCCAGTTCGACACAATGGGGTCCTACAATGAGCAGTTCTTC. This encodes CASSQFDTMGSYNEQFF.

This clonotype was observed a handful of times. The chain is built from TRBV7-9 and TRBJ1-2, with 7 bases fitting TRBD1. This CDR3 has 17 amino acids. V dropped 5 bases and J dropped 1; count of bases not matched to a gene: 13. Germline V CDR1 and CDR2: SEHNR, FQNEAQ (reference sequence). The CDR3 DNA reads TGTGCCAGCAGCCCTCCCTGGACAGGAGACGATAACTATGGCTACACCTTC. This codes for CASSPPWTGDDNYGYTF. Filled out from reference TRBV7-9 and TRBJ1-2, the complete variable domain reads DTGVSQNPRHKITKRGQNVTFRCDPISEHNRLYWYRQTLGQGPEFLTYFQNEAQLEKSRLLSDRFSAERPKGSFSTLEIQRTEQGDSAMYLCASSPPWTGDDNYGYTFGSGTRLTVV.

CDR3 DNA sequence: TGTGCCAGCAGCCCCCGGGACAGGGTCTCAGATACGCAGTATTTT. Its translation: CASSPRDRVSDTQYF. This chain uses TRBV7-8 with TRBJ2-3; 9 bases line up with TRBD1. The germline CDR1 and CDR2 sequences are SGHVS and FQNEAQ. The CDR3 length is 15 residues. Trimming took 5 bases from V and 4 from J; bases not matched to a gene: 7.

This chain joins TRBV10-1 and TRBJ2-2, with 10 positions matching TRBD1. Germline CDR1 is WNHNN and CDR2 is SYGVQD (reference sequence). Trimming took 8 bases from V and 0 from J; bases not matched to a gene: 12. The length of the CDR3 is 18 residues. The CDR3 coding sequence is TGCGCCAGCCTCTTTCCGGGACAGGGGTGGCCGAACACCGGGGAGCTGTTTTTT. Translating gives CASLFPGQGWPNTGELFF.